Shown below are 27 T cell receptor beta chains from a single sample sequenced in a study of CD4 T cells in relation to SARS-CoV-2 and coronaviruses. Assay used: immunoSEQ multiplex PCR; TCRdb lists only in-frame clones, some missing. The data contain approximately 60,000 clones, approximately 90% of them singletons. The sample was naive CD4+ T cells from PBMCs. As to subset: naive CD4+ T cells isolated by negative enrichment. These receptors were obtained from an adult with COVID-19.

The gene calls are TRBV7-2 and TRBJ2-5; 7 bases line up with TRBD1. The V gene end was trimmed by 3 bases and the J gene end by 2 bases; junction bases not matched to a gene: 6. Germline lookup yields CDR1 SGHTA and CDR2 FQGNSA. CDR3 length: 15 amino acids. The CDR3 coding sequence is TGTGCCAGCAGCTTTACAGGGGCCCCACAAGAGACCCAGTACTTC. It translates to CASSFTGAPQETQYF.

The CDR3 DNA sequence: TGCGCCAGCAGCCCAGCCTCCGGGGGAGGCCTTAATGAGCAGTTCTTC. The encoded protein is CASSPASGGGLNEQFF. This rearrangement joins TRBV5-1 to TRBJ2-1, with D perhaps TRBD2 (6 bases). The CDR3 runs to 16 residues. Per germline, CDR1 SGHRS and CDR2 YFSETQ. The V end was cut by 4 bases, the J end by 7 bases, with 21 bases between.

The CDR3 nucleotides read TGTGCCAGCAGCGCCCGGGGCACCGGGGAGCTGTTTTTT. It encodes CASSARGTGELFF. The chain employs TRBV7-8 and TRBJ2-2; a weak D match, TRBD2 (5 bases). Trimming took off 5 bases at V and 4 bases at J, with 8 bases between the two ends. CDR1 and CDR2 (germline): SGHVS, FQNEAQ. The CDR3 length is 13 residues. The full variable domain, its missing parts supplied by reference TRBV7-8 and TRBJ2-2, is GAGVSQSPRYKVAKRGQDVALRCDPISGHVSLFWYQQALGQGPEFLTYFQNEAQLDKSGLPSDRFFAERPEGSVSTLKIQRTQQEDSAVYLCASSARGTGELFFGEGSRLTVL.

V usage is TRBV2 and J usage is TRBJ2-7, with 8 bases matching TRBD2. The germline CDR1 and CDR2 sequences are SNHLY and FYNNEI. J was trimmed by 2 bases and V by 6 bases; bases with no gene match: 6. The CDR3 consists of 14 residues. The CDR3 coding sequence is TGTGCCAGCAGACTCAGCGGGAGCCCCTACGAGCAGTACTTC. The encoded protein is CASRLSGSPYEQYF.

In its sample, this clone was seen once. The gene calls are TRBV28 and TRBJ1-4; 9 bases line up with TRBD1. The trim removed 5 bases at V and 0 bases at J, leaving 7 bases unmatched. The length of the CDR3 is 17 residues. CDR1 MDHEN and CDR2 SYDVKM come from the germline V gene. As DNA, the CDR3 is TGTGCCAGCAGTCCGTCGGGACAGGGAACAACTAATGAAAAACTGTTTTTT. Amino acid sequence: CASSPSGQGTTNEKLFF.

The V and J genes are TRBV7-9 and TRBJ2-1; no clear D gene. V was trimmed by 3 bases and J by 0 bases, leaving 9 bases between them. From germline, CDR1 is SEHNR and CDR2 FQNEAQ (reference sequence). The CDR3 is made up of 15 amino acids. CDR3 region: CASSFRGSSYNEQFF. CDR3 coding DNA: TGTGCCAGCAGCTTTCGCGGTAGCTCCTACAATGAGCAGTTCTTC.

The chain recombines TRBV10-3 with TRBJ2-7, with 8 bases fitting TRBD1. V shed 3 bases, J shed 0 bases, and the junction held 7 bases outside the gene matches. The germline V gene encodes CDR1 ENHRY and CDR2 SYGVKD. CDR3 length: 16 amino acids. The CDR3 region is CAISEPTGALSYEQYF. Here the CDR3 DNA reads TGTGCCATCAGTGAACCGACAGGGGCCCTCTCCTACGAGCAGTACTTC.

The CDR3 DNA is TGTGCCAGCAGCCCCACCGGGAGAAATGAGCAGTTCTTC. It specifies CASSPTGRNEQFF. V gene TRBV7-9 combines with J gene TRBJ2-1, with D perhaps TRBD2 (6 bases). Germline CDR1 is SEHNR and CDR2 is FQNEAQ (reference sequence). V was shortened by 5 bases and J by 7 bases, with 12 bases between the two germline ends. This CDR3 has 13 residues.

The V and J genes are TRBV3-1 (or the pseudogene TRBV3-2) and TRBJ2-7, with 10 bases lining up with TRBD2. Germline V gene sequence: CDR1 LGHDT, CDR2 YNNKEL (reference sequence). After removal of 3 bases from V and 3 bases from J, the junction contained 11 bases not matched to a gene. This CDR3 is 17 amino acids long. In nucleotides, the CDR3 is TGTGCCAGCAGCCATCTACCGGGACTAGCGTATAACTACGAGCAGTACTTC. Protein product: CASSHLPGLAYNYEQYF.

This clone was observed once. The rearrangement joins TRBV30 to TRBJ1-1; possibly TRBD1 for D (6 bases). In germline, CDR1 is GTSNPN, CDR2 SVGIG (reference sequence). The CDR3 runs to 14 residues. V lost 7 bases, J lost 5 bases, and 20 bases lay in between. Here the CDR3 DNA reads TGTGCCTTCTCCCATTCACCCAGGGGAACTGAAGCTTTCTTT. It translates to CAFSHSPRGTEAFF.

This clone was observed a single time. This chain joins TRBV28 and TRBJ1-6; the D gene is possibly TRBD1 (5 bases). The germline V gene encodes CDR1 MDHEN and CDR2 SYDVKM. V was clipped by 3 bases and J by 8 bases, with 11 bases between them. CDR3 length: 14 amino acids. Here the CDR3 DNA reads TGTGCCAGCAGTTTGTACAGGCGGGATTCACCCCTCCACTTT. It translates to CASSLYRRDSPLHF.

The CDR3 region has the DNA TGTGCCAGCAGCTTCGGAGGGGGAACCGGGGAGCTGTTTTTT. Translated: CASSFGGGTGELFF. J is TRBJ2-2 and V is TRBV11-2; D may correspond to TRBD1 or TRBD2 (6 bases each). The ends were cut back, 3 bases at V and 5 bases at J, with 10 bases in the middle. The length of the CDR3 is 14 residues. CDR1 and CDR2 (germline): SGHAT, FQNNGV.

The chain is built from TRBV15 and TRBJ2-7; tentative D call: TRBD1 (5 bases). The CDR3 covers 14 residues. V was clipped by 8 bases and J by 4 bases, with 18 bases between them. Germline V lookup: CDR1 LNHNV, CDR2 YYDKDF (reference sequence). In DNA form, the CDR3 reads TGTGCCACCCACCCGCAGGGCCAGAGATACGAGCAGTACTTC. The encoded protein is CATHPQGQRYEQYF. Filled out from reference TRBV15 and TRBJ2-7, the complete variable domain reads DAMVIQNPRYQVTQFGKPVTLSCSQTLNHNVMYWYQQKSSQAPKLLFHYYDKDFNNEADTPDNFQSRRPNTSFCFLDIRSPGLGDTAMYLCATHPQGQRYEQYFGPGTRLTVT.

The V gene is TRBV5-1, the J gene TRBJ1-6; TRBD1 matches at 8 bases. CDR1 and CDR2 (germline): SGHRS, YFSETQ. J was trimmed by 7 bases and V by 4 bases; bases with no gene match: 7. The CDR3 is 15 residues long. CDR3 DNA sequence: TGCGCCAGCAGCCAGGGACAGGTGATCAATTCACCCCTCCACTTT. This encodes CASSQGQVINSPLHF.

CDR3 bases: TGCAGTGCTAGAGATAACTCTGAAGCTTTCTTT. Translation gives CSARDNSEAFF. The gene calls are TRBV20-1 and TRBJ1-1; D gene ambiguous. The V end lost 0 bases, the J end lost 6 bases, and 5 bases lay between the germline ends. The germline V gene encodes CDR1 DFQATT and CDR2 SNEGSKA (reference sequence). The CDR3 is 11 residues long.

V is TRBV28 and J is TRBJ2-2; D is tentatively TRBD1 or TRBD2 (5 bases each). The CDR3 is made up of 16 amino acids. V was shortened by 3 bases and J by 6 bases, with 17 bases between the two germline ends. Germline V CDR1 and CDR2: MDHEN, SYDVKM. Here the CDR3 reads CASSFPQGGSAGELFF. The CDR3 DNA follows: TGTGCCAGCAGTTTTCCGCAGGGCGGGTCGGCCGGGGAGCTGTTTTTT.

This chain links TRBV5-1 with TRBJ2-5; D gene uncertain. The germline V gene has CDR1 SGHRS and CDR2 YFSETQ. The CDR3 sequence is 14 residues long. The germline V and J ends were trimmed by 1 base and 2 bases, with 9 bases remaining between them. CDR3 sequence reads: CASSLTQTQETQYF. The CDR3 region has the DNA TGCGCCAGCAGCTTGACACAGACACAAGAGACCCAGTACTTC.

This clone showed up just once. The chain links TRBV19 to TRBJ2-5; D gene uncertain. V was trimmed by 3 bases and J by 4 bases, leaving 15 bases between them. The CDR3 is 15 amino acids. The germline CDR1 and CDR2 sequences are LNHDA and SQIVND (reference sequence). The CDR3 loop reads CASSITSKVGETQYF. The CDR3 bases are TGTGCCAGTAGTATTACCTCTAAGGTGGGAGAGACCCAGTACTTC.

The V call is TRBV7-6, the J call TRBJ2-2; D is uncertain. Germline lookup yields CDR1 SGHVS and CDR2 FNYEAQ. The CDR3 is 15 amino acids. V lost 2 bases and J lost 1, with 8 bases in between. Here the CDR3 DNA reads TGTGCCAGCAGCTTAAGAGCCCTGAACACCGGGGAGCTGTTTTTT. Protein: CASSLRALNTGELFF.

The chain has TRBV7-9 and TRBJ1-1, with D uncertain. CDR3 size: 12 residues. V shed 7 bases and J shed 1 base, with 7 bases lying between them. Germline lookup yields CDR1 SEHNR and CDR2 FQNEAQ (reference sequence). Here the CDR3 DNA reads TGTGCCAGCAAGTATCAGAACACTGAAGCTTTCTTT. Translated: CASKYQNTEAFF.

The rearrangement links TRBV29-1 to TRBJ2-1; D call uncertain. CDR1 SQVTM and CDR2 ANQGSEA come from the germline V gene. This CDR3 region has 14 residues. Trimming took 3 bases from V and 0 from J, leaving 9 bases between them. CDR3 DNA sequence: TGCAGCGTTGAGGGCCATACCTCCTACAATGAGCAGTTCTTC. This gives the protein CSVEGHTSYNEQFF.

This chain uses TRBV20-1 with TRBJ2-1, with 9 bases fitting TRBD2. Germline CDR1 is DFQATT and CDR2 is SNEGSKA (reference sequence). J gave up 5 bases and V 4 bases, and 9 bases lay outside the gene matches. This CDR3 has 15 amino acids. CDR3 residues: CSATEPGLANNEQFF. The CDR3 nucleotides read TGCAGTGCTACTGAACCGGGACTAGCCAACAATGAGCAGTTCTTC.

This rearrangement joins TRBV9 to TRBJ2-2, with 8 bases that match TRBD2. The J segment lost 6 bases and the V segment lost 4 bases, leaving 11 bases of the junction unmatched. The CDR3 runs 16 residues. Germline V CDR1 and CDR2: SGDLS, YYNGEE. The DNA for the CDR3 is TGTGCCAGCAGCCCGAGCGGGAGCATGGTTCCCGGGGAGCTGTTTTTT. It encodes CASSPSGSMVPGELFF.

The chain combines TRBV18 with TRBJ1-5; D gene ambiguous. The CDR3 spans 14 residues. With 2 bases removed from V and 0 bases from J, the gap between germline ends came to 5 bases. From germline, CDR1 is KGHSH and CDR2 LQKENI. The CDR3 is CASSPGISNQPQHF. CDR3 nucleotide sequence: TGTGCCAGCTCACCAGGGATTAGCAATCAGCCCCAGCATTTT.

This rearrangement joins TRBV18 to TRBJ2-7; 9 positions match TRBD1. CDR3 length: 14 amino acids. Germline-derived CDR1 and CDR2 are KGHSH and LQKENI. The V segment lost 4 bases and the J segment 3 bases; nucleotides outside the gene matches: 4. Here the CDR3 DNA reads TGTGCCAGCTCACGGGGGACAGGGTTCTACGAGCAGTACTTC. Translating gives CASSRGTGFYEQYF.

The J gene is TRBJ2-2, the V gene TRBV5-1; D gene uncertain. Germline V gene data show CDR1 as SGHRS and CDR2 as YFSETQ. V was clipped by 1 base and J by 4 bases, with 8 bases between them. There are 14 residues in the CDR3. CDR3 residues: CASSLIMSTGELFF. The CDR3 nucleotides read TGCGCCAGCAGCTTGATTATGAGCACCGGGGAGCTGTTTTTT. Filled out from reference TRBV5-1 and TRBJ2-2, the complete variable domain reads KAGVTQTPRYLIKTRGQQVTLSCSPISGHRSVSWYQQTPGQGLQFLFEYFSETQRNKGNFPGRFSGRQFSNSRSEMNVSTLELGDSALYLCASSLIMSTGELFFGEGSRLTVL.

The CDR3 spells CASSLPGAGELFF. The CDR3 nucleotides read TGTGCCAGCAGTTTGCCCGGAGCCGGGGAGCTGTTTTTT. The rearrangement links TRBV28 to TRBJ2-2, with D unresolved. The CDR3 is made up of 13 amino acids. Deletions cut 3 bases from V and 6 bases from J, with 8 bases between. Germline V gene lookup returns CDR1 MDHEN and CDR2 SYDVKM. The full variable domain, rest sourced from reference TRBV28 and TRBJ2-2, is DVKVTQSSRYLVKRTGEKVFLECVQDMDHENMFWYRQDPGLGLRLIYFSYDVKMKEKGDIPEGYSVSREKKERFSLILESASTNQTSMYLCASSLPGAGELFFGEGSRLTVL.